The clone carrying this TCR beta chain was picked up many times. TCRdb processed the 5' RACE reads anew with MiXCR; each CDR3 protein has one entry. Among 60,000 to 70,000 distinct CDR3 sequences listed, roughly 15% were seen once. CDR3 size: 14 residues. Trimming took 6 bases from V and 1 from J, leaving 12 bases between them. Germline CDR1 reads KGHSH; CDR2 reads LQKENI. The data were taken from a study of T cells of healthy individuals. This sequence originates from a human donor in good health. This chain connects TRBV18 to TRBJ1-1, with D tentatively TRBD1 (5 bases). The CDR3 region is CASSPTGANTEAFF. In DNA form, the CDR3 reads TGTGCCAGCTCCCCTACAGGTGCGAACACTGAAGCTTTCTTT.